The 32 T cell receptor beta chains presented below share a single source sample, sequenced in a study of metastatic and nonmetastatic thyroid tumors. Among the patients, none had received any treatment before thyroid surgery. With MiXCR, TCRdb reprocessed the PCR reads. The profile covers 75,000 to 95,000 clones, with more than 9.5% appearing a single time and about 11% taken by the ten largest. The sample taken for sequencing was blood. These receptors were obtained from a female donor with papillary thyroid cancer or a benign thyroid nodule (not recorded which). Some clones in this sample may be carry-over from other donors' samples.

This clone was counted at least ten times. As DNA, the CDR3 is TGTGCCAGTAGTCTTGGACAGGGTAGTAGCTACACCTTC. Translated: CASSLGQGSSYTF. The rearrangement links TRBV19 to TRBJ1-2, with TRBD1 matching 8 bases. The CDR3 runs 13 residues. Germline V lookup: CDR1 LNHDA, CDR2 SQIVND (reference sequence). V was pared by 5 bases and J by 9 bases, with 8 bases of the junction left unmatched.

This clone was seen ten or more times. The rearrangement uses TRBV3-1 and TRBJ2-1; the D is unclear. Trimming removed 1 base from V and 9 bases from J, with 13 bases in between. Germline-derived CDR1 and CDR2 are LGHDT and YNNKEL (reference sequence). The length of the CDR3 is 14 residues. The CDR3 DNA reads TGTGCCAGCAGCCAAGTGGTATCGGGTTCTGAGCAGTTCTTC. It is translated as CASSQVVSGSEQFF.

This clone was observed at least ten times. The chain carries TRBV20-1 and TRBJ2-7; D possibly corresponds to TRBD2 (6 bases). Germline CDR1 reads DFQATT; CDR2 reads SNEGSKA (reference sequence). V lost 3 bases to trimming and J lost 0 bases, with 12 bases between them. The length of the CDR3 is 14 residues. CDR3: CSASRDSFSYEQYF. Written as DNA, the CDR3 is TGCAGTGCTAGTCGGGACTCTTTCTCCTACGAGCAGTACTTC.

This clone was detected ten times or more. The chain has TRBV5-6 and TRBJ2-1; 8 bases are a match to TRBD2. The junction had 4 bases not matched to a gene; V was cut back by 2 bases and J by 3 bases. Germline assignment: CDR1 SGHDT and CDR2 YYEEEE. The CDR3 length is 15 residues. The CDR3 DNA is TGTGCCAGCAGCTTACCGGGACTAGACTACAATGAGCAGTTCTTC. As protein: CASSLPGLDYNEQFF.

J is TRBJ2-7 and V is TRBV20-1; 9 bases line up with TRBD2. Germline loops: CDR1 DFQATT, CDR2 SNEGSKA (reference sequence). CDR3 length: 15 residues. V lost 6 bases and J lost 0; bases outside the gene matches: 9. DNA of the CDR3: TGCAGTGCCTTCCTACTAGCGGGTCACTCCTACGAGCAGTACTTC. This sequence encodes CSAFLLAGHSYEQYF.

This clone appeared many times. CDR3 amino acids: CATSQGVRTGELFF. DNA of the CDR3: TGTGCCACCAGTCAGGGTGTGAGGACCGGGGAGCTGTTTTTT. The gene calls are TRBV24-1 and TRBJ2-2; D perhaps matches TRBD1 (5 bases). The CDR3 is made up of 14 amino acids. The germline V gene has CDR1 KGHDR and CDR2 SFDVKD. Trimming stripped 6 bases from V and 5 bases from J, with 12 bases between.

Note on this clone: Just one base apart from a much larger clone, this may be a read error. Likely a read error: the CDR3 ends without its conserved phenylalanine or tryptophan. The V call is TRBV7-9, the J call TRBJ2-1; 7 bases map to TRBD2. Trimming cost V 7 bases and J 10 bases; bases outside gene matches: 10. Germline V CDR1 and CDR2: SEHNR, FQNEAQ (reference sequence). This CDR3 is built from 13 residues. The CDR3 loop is CASTRTGTTEQFL. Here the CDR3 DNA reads TGTGCCAGCACCAGAACCGGGACTACGGAGCAGTTCCTC.

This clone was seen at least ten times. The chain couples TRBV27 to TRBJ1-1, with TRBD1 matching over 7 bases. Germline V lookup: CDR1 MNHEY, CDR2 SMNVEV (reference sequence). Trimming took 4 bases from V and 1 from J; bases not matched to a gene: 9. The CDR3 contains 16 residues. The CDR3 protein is CASSSQLGDRNTEAFF. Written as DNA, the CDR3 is TGTGCCAGCAGTTCCCAATTAGGGGACAGGAACACTGAAGCTTTCTTT.

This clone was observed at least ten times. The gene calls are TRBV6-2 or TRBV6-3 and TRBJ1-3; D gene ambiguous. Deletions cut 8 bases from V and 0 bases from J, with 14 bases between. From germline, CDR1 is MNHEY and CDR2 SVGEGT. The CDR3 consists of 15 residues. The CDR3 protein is CASVTPRISGNTIYF. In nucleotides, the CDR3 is TGTGCCAGCGTTACCCCCAGGATCTCTGGAAACACCATATATTTT.

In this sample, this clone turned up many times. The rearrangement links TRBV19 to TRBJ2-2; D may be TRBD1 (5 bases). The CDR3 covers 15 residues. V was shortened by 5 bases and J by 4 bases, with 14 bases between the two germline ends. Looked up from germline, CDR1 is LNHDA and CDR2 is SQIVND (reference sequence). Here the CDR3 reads CASSLVGAITGELFF. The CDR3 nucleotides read TGTGCCAGTAGTTTGGTAGGGGCGATCACCGGGGAGCTGTTTTTT.

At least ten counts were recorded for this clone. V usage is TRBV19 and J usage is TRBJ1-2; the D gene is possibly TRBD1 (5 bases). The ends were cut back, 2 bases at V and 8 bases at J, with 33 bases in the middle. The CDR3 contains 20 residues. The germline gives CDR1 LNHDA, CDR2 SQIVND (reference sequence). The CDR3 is CASSISGPGDATFMATGYTF. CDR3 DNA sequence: TGTGCCAGTAGTATATCGGGTCCGGGGGACGCGACCTTTATGGCTACGGGCTACACCTTC.

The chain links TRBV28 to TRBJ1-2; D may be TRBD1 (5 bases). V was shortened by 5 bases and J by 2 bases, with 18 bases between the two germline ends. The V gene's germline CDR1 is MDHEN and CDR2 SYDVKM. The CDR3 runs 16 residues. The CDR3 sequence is CASSPGTGTGNYGYTF. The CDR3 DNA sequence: TGTGCCAGCAGTCCTGGGACGGGGACGGGAAACTATGGCTACACCTTC.

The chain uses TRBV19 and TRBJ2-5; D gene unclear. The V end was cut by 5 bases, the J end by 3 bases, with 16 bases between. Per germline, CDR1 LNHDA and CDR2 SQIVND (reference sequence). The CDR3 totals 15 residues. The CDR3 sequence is CASSPSWGREETQYF. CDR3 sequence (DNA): TGTGCCAGTAGTCCCTCCTGGGGTAGGGAAGAGACCCAGTACTTC.

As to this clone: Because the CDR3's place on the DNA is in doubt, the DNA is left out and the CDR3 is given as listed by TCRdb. The CDR3 spells CASSFYICSASGQGYEAFF. This chain uses TRBV11-3 with TRBJ1-1; the table gives TRBD1 as D, unverified against the DNA. The CDR3 comprises 19 residues, both ends counted. Germline CDR1 reads SGHNT; CDR2 reads YENEEA.

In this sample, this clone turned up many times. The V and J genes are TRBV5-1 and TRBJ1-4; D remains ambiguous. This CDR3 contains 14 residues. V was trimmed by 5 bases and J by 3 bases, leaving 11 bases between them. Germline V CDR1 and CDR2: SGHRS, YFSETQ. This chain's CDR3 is CASSAKEANEKLFF. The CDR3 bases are TGCGCCAGCAGTGCCAAGGAAGCTAATGAAAAACTGTTTTTT.

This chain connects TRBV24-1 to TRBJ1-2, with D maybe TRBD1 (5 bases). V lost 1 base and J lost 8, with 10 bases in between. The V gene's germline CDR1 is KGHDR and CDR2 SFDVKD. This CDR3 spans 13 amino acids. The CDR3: CATSDLLGLGYTF. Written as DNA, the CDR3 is TGTGCCACCAGTGATTTATTGGGGCTAGGCTACACCTTC.

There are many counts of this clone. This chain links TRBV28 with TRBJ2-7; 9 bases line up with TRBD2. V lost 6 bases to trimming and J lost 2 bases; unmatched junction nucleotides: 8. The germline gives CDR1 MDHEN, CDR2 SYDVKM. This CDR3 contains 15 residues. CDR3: CASSSISGSPYEQYF. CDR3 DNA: TGTGCCAGCAGCTCCATTAGCGGGAGCCCCTACGAGCAGTACTTC.

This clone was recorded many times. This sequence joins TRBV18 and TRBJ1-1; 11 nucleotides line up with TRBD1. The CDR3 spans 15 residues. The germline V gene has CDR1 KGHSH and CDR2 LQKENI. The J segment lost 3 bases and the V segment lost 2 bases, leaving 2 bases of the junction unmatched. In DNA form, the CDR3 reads TGTGCCAGCTCACCAGGGACAGGGGGTTACACTGAAGCTTTCTTT. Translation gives CASSPGTGGYTEAFF.

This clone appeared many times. Written as DNA, the CDR3 is TGTGCCAGCAGTTCTCACCCCCGAACAGGGAACTACGAGCAGTACTTC. Its protein is CASSSHPRTGNYEQYF. This chain connects TRBV12-3 or TRBV12-4 to TRBJ2-7, with D perhaps TRBD1 (6 bases). This CDR3 comprises 16 residues. Trimming took 4 bases from V and 3 from J, leaving 19 bases between them.

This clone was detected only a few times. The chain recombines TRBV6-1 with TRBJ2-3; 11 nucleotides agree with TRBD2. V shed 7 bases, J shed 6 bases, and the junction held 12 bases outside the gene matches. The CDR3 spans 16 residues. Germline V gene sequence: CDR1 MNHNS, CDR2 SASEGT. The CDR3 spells CASTTTSGIVGDTQYF. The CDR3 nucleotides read TGTGCCAGCACGACGACTAGCGGGATAGTGGGGGATACGCAGTATTTT.

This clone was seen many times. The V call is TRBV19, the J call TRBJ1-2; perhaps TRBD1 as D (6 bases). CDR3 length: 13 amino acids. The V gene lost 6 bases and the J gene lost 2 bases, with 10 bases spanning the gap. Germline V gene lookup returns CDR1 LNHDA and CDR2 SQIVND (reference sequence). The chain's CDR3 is CASSPTGNYGYTF. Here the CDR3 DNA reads TGTGCCAGTAGCCCAACAGGGAACTATGGCTACACCTTC.

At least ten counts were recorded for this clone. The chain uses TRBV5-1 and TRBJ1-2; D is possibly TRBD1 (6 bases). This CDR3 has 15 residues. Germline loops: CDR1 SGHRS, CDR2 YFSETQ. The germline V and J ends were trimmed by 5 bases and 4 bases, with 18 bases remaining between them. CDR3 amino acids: CASRASGATTYGYTF. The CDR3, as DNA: TGCGCCAGCAGAGCCTCGGGGGCCACTACCTATGGCTACACCTTC.

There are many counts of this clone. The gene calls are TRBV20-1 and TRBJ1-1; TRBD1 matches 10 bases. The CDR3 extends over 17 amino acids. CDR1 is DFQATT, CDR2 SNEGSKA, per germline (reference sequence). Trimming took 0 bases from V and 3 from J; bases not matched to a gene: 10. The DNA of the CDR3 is TGCAGTGCTAGAGACGACAGGGGGCTAGGTGGGTACACTGAAGCTTTCTTT. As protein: CSARDDRGLGGYTEAFF.

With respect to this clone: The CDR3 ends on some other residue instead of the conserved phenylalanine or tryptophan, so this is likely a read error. The CDR3 is CASSSSTTDTQYL. CDR3 sequence (DNA): TGTGCCAGCAGCTCGTCTACGACAGATACGCAGTATCTT. The chain is built from TRBV9 and TRBJ2-3; D uncertain. V lost 4 bases and J 3 bases, leaving 9 bases between the germline ends. Germline CDR1 and CDR2: SGDLS and YYNGEE. This CDR3 comprises 13 residues.

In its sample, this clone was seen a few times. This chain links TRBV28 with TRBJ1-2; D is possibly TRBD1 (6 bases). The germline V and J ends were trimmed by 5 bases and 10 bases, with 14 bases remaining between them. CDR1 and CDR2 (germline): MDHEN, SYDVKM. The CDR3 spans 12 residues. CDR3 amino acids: CASSLTGQHYTF. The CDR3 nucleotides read TGTGCCAGCAGTCTTACAGGACAGCACTACACCTTC.

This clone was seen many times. CDR3 protein: CASTLSGLASETQYF. The CDR3 DNA sequence: TGTGCCAGCACCCTATCGGGACTAGCCTCCGAGACCCAGTACTTC. The chain carries TRBV3-1 and TRBJ2-5; 9 nucleotides agree with TRBD2. The CDR3 runs 15 residues. J gave up 5 bases and V 7 bases, and 11 bases lay outside the gene matches. The germline V gene has CDR1 LGHDT and CDR2 YNNKEL (reference sequence).

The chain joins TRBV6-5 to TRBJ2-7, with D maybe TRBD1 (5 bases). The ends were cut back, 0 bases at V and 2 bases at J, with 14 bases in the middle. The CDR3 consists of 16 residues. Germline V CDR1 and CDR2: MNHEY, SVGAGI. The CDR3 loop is CASSYSILGVAYEQYF. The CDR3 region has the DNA TGTGCCAGCAGTTACTCGATTTTAGGGGTAGCCTACGAGCAGTACTTC.

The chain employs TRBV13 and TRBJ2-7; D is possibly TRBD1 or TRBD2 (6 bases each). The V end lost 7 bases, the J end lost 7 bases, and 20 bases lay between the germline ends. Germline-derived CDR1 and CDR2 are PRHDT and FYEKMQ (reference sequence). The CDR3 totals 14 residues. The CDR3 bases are TGTGCCAGCATCGGGGGACAACATCTTACGGAGCAGTACTTC. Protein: CASIGGQHLTEQYF.

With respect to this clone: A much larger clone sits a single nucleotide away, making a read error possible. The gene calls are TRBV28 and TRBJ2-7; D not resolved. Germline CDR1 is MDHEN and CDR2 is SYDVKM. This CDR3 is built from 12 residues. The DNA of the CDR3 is TGTGCCAGCAGTTTCGGGCGGAACGAGCGGTACTTC. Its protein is CASSFGRNERYF.

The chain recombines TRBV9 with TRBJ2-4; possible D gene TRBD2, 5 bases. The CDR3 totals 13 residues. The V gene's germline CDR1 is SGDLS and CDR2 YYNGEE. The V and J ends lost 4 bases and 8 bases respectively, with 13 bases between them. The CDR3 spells CASSPRGWDIQYF. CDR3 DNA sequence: TGTGCCAGCAGCCCCAGAGGGTGGGACATTCAGTACTTC.

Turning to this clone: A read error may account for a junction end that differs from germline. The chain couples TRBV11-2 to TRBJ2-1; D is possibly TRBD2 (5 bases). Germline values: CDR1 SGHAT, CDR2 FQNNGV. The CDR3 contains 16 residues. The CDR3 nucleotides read TGTGCTAGCAGCTCCGTAGCGTCGAGCTCCTACAATGAGCAGTTCTTC. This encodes CASSSVASSSYNEQFF.

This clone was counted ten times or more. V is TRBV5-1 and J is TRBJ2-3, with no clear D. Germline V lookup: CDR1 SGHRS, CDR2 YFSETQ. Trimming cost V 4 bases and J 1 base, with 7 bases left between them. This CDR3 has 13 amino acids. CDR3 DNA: TGCGCCAGCAGCACACCCGGCACAGATACGCAGTATTTT. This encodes CASSTPGTDTQYF.